This T cell receptor (beta chain) was sequenced for a study of blood T cell repertoires in COVID-19. Across the study: The samples span acute and convalescent COVID-19 from the United States, Italy and Spain. The analysed material was cDNA or gDNA that came from T cells, B-cell-depleted T cells, or PBMCs.

The protocol was immunoSEQ multiplex PCR, while the TCRdb copy is restricted to in-frame clones and leaves out a portion. The sample has under 300,000 clones, roughly 84% seen once. Trimming took 0 bases from V and 1 from J, leaving 12 bases between them. CDR3 size: 16 residues. Germline V gene sequence: CDR1 LGHDT, CDR2 YNNKEL (reference sequence). Recruited during active infection, patients (from Seattle) were subsequently followed longitudinally. Sequencing was performed on peripheral blood. The TCR originated in a human donor with COVID-19, enrolled during active disease. The donor label of this sample is uncertain. V is TRBV3-1 (or the pseudogene TRBV3-2) and J is TRBJ2-5; D remains unclear. The CDR3 nucleotides are TGTGCCAGCAGCCAAGACCCCCGAACAGTCCAAGAGACCCAGTACTTC. As protein: CASSQDPRTVQETQYF.